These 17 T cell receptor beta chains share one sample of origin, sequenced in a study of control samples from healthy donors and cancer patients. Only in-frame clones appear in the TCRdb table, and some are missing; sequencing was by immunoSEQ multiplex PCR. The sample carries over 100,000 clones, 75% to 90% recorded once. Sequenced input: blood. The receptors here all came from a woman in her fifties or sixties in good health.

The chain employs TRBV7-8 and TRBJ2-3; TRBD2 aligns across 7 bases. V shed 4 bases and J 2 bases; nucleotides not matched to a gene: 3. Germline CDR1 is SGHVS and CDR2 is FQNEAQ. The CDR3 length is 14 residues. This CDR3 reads CASSSSGTTDTQYF. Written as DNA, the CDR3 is TGTGCCAGCAGCTCCAGCGGGACCACAGATACGCAGTATTTT. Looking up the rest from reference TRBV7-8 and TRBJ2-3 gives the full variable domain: GAGVSQSPRYKVAKRGQDVALRCDPISGHVSLFWYQQALGQGPEFLTYFQNEAQLDKSGLPSDRFFAERPEGSVSTLKIQRTQQEDSAVYLCASSSSGTTDTQYFGPGTRLTVL.

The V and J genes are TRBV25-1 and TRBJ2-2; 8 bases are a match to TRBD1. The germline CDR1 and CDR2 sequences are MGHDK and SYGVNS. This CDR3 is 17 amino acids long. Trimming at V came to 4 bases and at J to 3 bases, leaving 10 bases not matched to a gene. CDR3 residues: CASSALTGTGYTGELFF. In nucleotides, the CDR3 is TGTGCCAGCAGTGCCCTGACCGGGACAGGTTACACCGGGGAGCTGTTTTTT.

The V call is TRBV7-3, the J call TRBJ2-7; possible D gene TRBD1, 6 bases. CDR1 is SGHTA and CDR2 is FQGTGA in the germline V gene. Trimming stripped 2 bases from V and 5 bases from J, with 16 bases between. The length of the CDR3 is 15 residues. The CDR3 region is CASSLAAGDAHEQYF. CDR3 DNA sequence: TGTGCCAGCAGCTTAGCGGCAGGGGACGCGCACGAGCAGTACTTC.

In DNA form, the CDR3 reads TGCGCCAGCAGCCAACTGACGGGAGCGAACAATGAGCAGTTCTTC. It translates to CASSQLTGANNEQFF. This rearrangement joins TRBV4-3 to TRBJ2-1; D may be TRBD2 (6 bases). CDR1 is LGHNA, CDR2 YSLEER, per germline. This CDR3 is 15 amino acids long. V lost 2 bases, J lost 5 bases, and 13 bases lay in between.

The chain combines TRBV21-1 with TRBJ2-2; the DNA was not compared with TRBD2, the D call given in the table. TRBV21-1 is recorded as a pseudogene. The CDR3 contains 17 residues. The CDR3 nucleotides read TGTGCCAGCAGCAAATCCCCCATCGGGGGTAGTGGCGGGGAGCTGTTTTTT. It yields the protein CASSKSPIGGSGGELFF.

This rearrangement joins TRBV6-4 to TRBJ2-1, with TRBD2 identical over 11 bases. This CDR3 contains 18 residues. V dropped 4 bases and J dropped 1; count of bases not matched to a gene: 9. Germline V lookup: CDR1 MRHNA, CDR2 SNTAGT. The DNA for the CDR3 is TGTGCCAGCAGTGCGGGACTAGCGGTGACTGGGTCCTACAATGAGCAGTTCTTC. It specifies CASSAGLAVTGSYNEQFF.

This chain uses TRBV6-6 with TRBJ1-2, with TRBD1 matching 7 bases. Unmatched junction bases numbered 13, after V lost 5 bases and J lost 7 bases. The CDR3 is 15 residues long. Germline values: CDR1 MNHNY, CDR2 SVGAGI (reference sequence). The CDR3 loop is CASSLPQTGRTGYTF. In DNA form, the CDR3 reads TGTGCCAGCAGTCTCCCCCAGACAGGGCGAACTGGCTACACCTTC.

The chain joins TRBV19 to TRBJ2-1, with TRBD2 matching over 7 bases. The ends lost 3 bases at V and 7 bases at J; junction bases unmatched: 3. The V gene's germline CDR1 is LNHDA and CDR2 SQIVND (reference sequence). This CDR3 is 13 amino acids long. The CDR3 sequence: CASSMGSGNEQFF. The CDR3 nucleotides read TGTGCCAGTAGTATGGGTAGCGGGAATGAGCAGTTCTTC.

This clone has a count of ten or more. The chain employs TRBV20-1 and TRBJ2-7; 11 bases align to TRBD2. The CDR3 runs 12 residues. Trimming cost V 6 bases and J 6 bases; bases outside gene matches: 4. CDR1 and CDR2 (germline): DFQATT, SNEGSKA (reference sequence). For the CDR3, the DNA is TGCAGTGCCAGTAGCGGGAGGGTCGAGCAGTACGTC. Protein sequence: CSASSGRVEQYV.

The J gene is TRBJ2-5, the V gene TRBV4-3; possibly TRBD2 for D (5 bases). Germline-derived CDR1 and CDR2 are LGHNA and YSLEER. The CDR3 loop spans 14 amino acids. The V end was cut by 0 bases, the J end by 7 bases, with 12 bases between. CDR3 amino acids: CASSQEPREGTQYF. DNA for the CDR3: TGCGCCAGCAGCCAAGAGCCCAGAGAGGGGACCCAGTACTTC.

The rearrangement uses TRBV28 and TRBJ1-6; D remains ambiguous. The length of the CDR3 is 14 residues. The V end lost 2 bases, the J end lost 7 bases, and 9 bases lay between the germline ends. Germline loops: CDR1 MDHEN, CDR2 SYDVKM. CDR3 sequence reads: CASSLGGVNSPLHF. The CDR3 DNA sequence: TGTGCCAGCAGTTTAGGCGGAGTGAATTCACCCCTCCACTTT.

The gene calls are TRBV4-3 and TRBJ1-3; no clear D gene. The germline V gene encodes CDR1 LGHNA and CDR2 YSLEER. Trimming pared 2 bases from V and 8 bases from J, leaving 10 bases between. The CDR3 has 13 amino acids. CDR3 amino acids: CASSQSYGDTIYF. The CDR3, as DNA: TGCGCCAGCAGCCAAAGTTATGGGGACACCATATATTTT.

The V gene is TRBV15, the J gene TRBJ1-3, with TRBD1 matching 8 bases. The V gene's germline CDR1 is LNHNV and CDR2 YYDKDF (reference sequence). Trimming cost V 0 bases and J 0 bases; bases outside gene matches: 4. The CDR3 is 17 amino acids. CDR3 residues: CATSRDRTGRSGNTIYF. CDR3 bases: TGTGCCACCAGCAGAGATCGGACAGGGCGCTCTGGAAACACCATATATTTT. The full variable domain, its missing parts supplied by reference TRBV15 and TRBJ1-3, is DAMVIQNPRYQVTQFGKPVTLSCSQTLNHNVMYWYQQKSSQAPKLLFHYYDKDFNNEADTPDNFQSRRPNTSFCFLDIRSPGLGDTAMYLCATSRDRTGRSGNTIYFGEGSWLTVV.

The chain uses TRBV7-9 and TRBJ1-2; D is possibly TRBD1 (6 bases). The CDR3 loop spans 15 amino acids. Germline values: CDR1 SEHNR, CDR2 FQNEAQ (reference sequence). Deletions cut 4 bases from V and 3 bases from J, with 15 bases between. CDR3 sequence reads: CASSSLQGRDYGYTF. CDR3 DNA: TGTGCCAGCAGCTCTTTACAGGGTAGGGACTATGGCTACACCTTC. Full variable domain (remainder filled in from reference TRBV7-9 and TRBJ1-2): DTGVSQNPRHKITKRGQNVTFRCDPISEHNRLYWYRQTLGQGPEFLTYFQNEAQLEKSRLLSDRFSAERPKGSFSTLEIQRTEQGDSAMYLCASSSLQGRDYGYTFGSGTRLTVV.

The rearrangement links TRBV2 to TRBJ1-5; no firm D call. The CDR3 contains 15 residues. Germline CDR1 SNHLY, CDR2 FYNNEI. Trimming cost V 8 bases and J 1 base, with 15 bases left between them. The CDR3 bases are TGTGCCAGCGCTAGGGAAAGTAGCAGCAATCAGCCCCAGCATTTT. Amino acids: CASARESSSNQPQHF.

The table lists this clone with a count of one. The CDR3 spells CASSLGSFTDTQYF. The CDR3 DNA follows: TGTGCCAGCAGCTTAGGCTCCTTCACAGATACGCAGTATTTT. The J gene is TRBJ2-3, the V gene TRBV7-2; D not resolved. The CDR3 contains 14 residues. V gave up 1 base and J gave up 2 bases, with 7 bases separating them. Germline V gene lookup returns CDR1 SGHTA and CDR2 FQGNSA.

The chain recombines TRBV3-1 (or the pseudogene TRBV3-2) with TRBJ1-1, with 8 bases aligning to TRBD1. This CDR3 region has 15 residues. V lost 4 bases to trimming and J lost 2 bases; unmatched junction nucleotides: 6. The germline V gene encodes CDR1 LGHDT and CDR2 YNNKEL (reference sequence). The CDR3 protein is CASSPRQGKNTEAFF. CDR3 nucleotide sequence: TGTGCCAGCAGCCCCCGACAGGGGAAAAACACTGAAGCTTTCTTT.